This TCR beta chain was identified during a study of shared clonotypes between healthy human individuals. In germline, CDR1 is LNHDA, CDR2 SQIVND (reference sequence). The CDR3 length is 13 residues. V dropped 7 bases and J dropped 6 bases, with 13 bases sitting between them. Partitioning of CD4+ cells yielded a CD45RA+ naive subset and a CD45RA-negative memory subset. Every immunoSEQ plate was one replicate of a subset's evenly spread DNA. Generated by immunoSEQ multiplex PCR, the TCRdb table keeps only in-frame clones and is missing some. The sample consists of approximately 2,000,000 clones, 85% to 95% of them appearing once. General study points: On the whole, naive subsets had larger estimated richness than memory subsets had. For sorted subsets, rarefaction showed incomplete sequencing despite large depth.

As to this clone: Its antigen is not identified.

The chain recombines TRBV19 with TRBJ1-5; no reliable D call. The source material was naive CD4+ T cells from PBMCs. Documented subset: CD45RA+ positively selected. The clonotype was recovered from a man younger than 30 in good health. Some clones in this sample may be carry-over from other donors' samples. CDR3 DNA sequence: TGTGCCAGTACGGCCGATCCGGGTCAGCCCCAGCATTTT. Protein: CASTADPGQPQHF.